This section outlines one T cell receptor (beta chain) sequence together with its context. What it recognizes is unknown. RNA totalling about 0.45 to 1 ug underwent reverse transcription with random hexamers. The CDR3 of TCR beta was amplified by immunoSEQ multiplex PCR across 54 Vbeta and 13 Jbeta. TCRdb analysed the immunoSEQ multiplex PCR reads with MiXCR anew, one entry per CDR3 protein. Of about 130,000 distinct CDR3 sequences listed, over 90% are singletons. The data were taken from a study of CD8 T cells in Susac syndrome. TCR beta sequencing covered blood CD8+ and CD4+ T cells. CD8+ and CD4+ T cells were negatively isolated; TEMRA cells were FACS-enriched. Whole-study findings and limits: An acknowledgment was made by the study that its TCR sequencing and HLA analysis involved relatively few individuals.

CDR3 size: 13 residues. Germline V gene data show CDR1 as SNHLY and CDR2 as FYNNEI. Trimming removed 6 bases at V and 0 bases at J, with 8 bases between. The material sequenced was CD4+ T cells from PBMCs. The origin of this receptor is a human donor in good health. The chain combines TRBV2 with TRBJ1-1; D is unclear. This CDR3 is CASRFQLNTEAFF. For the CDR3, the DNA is TGTGCCAGCAGATTCCAGTTGAACACTGAAGCTTTCTTT.